Following are 6 T cell receptor beta chains from one sample sequenced in a study of T cells after yellow fever vaccination. Via MiXCR, TCRdb re-called the 5' RACE reads, giving one row per CDR3 protein. The repertoire holds more than 200,000 distinct CDR3 sequences, with about 3.5% as singletons. Sequencing used PBMCs, obtained 15 days after the yellow fever booster vaccination. The receptor source for this set is a man in his late teens or twenties who received the YFV17D yellow fever vaccine.

In its sample, this clonotype was seen many times. The chain employs TRBV4-1 and TRBJ2-7; 8 nucleotides agree with TRBD2. J gave up 7 bases and V 3 bases, and 11 bases lay outside the gene matches. This CDR3 has 15 residues. Germline V CDR1 and CDR2: MGHRA, YSYEKL. CDR3 region: CASSQHRGGNREQYF. CDR3 sequence (DNA): TGCGCCAGCAGCCAGCACCGGGGGGGGAACAGAGAGCAGTACTTC.

This clonotype was detected ten times or more. The gene calls are TRBV4-1 and TRBJ2-7; a weak D match, TRBD1 (5 bases). This CDR3 region has 15 residues. Germline V gene sequence: CDR1 MGHRA, CDR2 YSYEKL. With 0 bases removed from V and 2 bases from J, the gap between germline ends came to 11 bases. The CDR3 region has the DNA TGCGCCAGCAGCCAAGATTTGACAGTCCCCTACGAGCAGTACTTC. Translation gives CASSQDLTVPYEQYF.

The V gene is TRBV19, the J gene TRBJ1-5; the D is unclear. V lost 3 bases, J lost 0 bases, and 9 bases lay in between. CDR3 length: 15 residues. From germline, CDR1 is LNHDA and CDR2 SQIVND (reference sequence). Here the CDR3 reads CASSIAGLSNQPQHF. CDR3 nucleotides: TGTGCCAGTAGTATTGCTGGACTTAGCAATCAGCCCCAGCATTTT.

This clonotype was counted many times. DNA of the CDR3: TGCAGTGCTAGAGAAATACAGGGAGATGTGAGCAATCAGCCCCAGCATTTT. Protein: CSAREIQGDVSNQPQHF. V is TRBV20-1 and J is TRBJ1-5; a possible D gene is TRBD1 (6 bases). This CDR3 is built from 17 residues. Trimming took off 0 bases at V and 1 base at J, with 16 bases between the two ends. Per the germline V gene, CDR1 is DFQATT and CDR2 is SNEGSKA (reference sequence).

The table lists this clonotype with many counts. The chain has TRBV5-1 and TRBJ1-1, with TRBD1 matching 9 bases. CDR1 and CDR2 from the germline V gene are SGHRS and YFSETQ. This CDR3 is 15 amino acids long. Trimming removed 5 bases from V and 7 bases from J; junction bases left unmatched: 12. The CDR3 protein is CASSPRGTGILEAFF. The CDR3 DNA reads TGCGCCAGCAGTCCTAGGGGGACAGGGATTCTTGAAGCTTTCTTT.

This clonotype was seen ten or more times. The chain has TRBV6-5 and TRBJ2-2; 13 positions agree with TRBD2. The CDR3 covers 19 residues. Per the germline V gene, CDR1 is MNHEY and CDR2 is SVGAGI. Unmatched junction bases numbered 14, after V lost 6 bases and J lost 4 bases. The CDR3 DNA is TGTGCCAGCAGACCATCCGGGACTAGCGGGGCCCTTTTCACCGGGGAGCTGTTTTTT. Its translation: CASRPSGTSGALFTGELFF.